Following are 24 T cell receptor beta chains from one sample sequenced in a study of blood T cell repertoires in COVID-19. Clones were sequenced by immunoSEQ multiplex PCR, and TCRdb holds only the in-frame ones, with some missing. The sample lists about 190,000 clones, 70% to 85% seen once, with approximately 15% in the top ten. The sequenced sample consisted of peripheral blood. The origin of the receptors is a man between 50 and 59 years old who had recovered from COVID-19.

The chain employs TRBV28 and TRBJ2-7, with 7 bases fitting TRBD2. Germline V gene data show CDR1 as MDHEN and CDR2 as SYDVKM. CDR3 length: 14 residues. Losses at the gene ends were 7 bases for V and 4 bases for J; bases not matched to a gene: 10. CDR3 DNA sequence: TGTGCCAGCAATACCCAAGGGAGGGGTTACGAGCAGTACTTC. Protein sequence: CASNTQGRGYEQYF.

In its sample, this clone was seen a few times. The J gene is TRBJ1-1, the V gene TRBV7-9; D is ambiguous. CDR1 and CDR2 (germline): SEHNR, FQNEAQ (reference sequence). This CDR3 has 11 residues. Deletions cut 5 bases from V and 7 bases from J, with 8 bases between. CDR3 residues: CASSPSNEAFF. The DNA for the CDR3 is TGTGCCAGCAGCCCATCCAATGAAGCTTTCTTT.

This clone showed up just once. The chain uses TRBV7-2 and TRBJ1-2; tentative D call: TRBD1 (6 bases). The germline CDR1 and CDR2 sequences are SGHTA and FQGNSA. The ends were cut back, 2 bases at V and 4 bases at J, with 11 bases in the middle. CDR3 size: 14 residues. The CDR3 sequence is CASSLYPRGYGYTF. The CDR3, as DNA: TGTGCCAGCAGCTTATATCCCAGGGGCTATGGCTACACCTTC. Variable domain in full (rest from reference TRBV7-2 and TRBJ1-2): GAGVSQSPSNKVTEKGKDVELRCDPISGHTALYWYRQSLGQGLEFLIYFQGNSAPDKSGLPSDRFSAERTGGSVSTLTIQRTQQEDSAVYLCASSLYPRGYGYTFGSGTRLTVV.

The gene calls are TRBV30 and TRBJ1-3; 7 nucleotides align to TRBD1. The length of the CDR3 is 12 residues. The trim removed 0 bases at V and 8 bases at J, leaving 1 base unmatched. Germline V gene data show CDR1 as GTSNPN and CDR2 as SVGIG (reference sequence). The CDR3 here is CAWSVTGDTIYF. CDR3 nucleotide sequence: TGTGCCTGGAGTGTAACAGGGGACACCATATATTTT.

V and J are TRBV25-1 and TRBJ2-3; no clear D gene. The CDR3 extends over 14 amino acids. With 2 bases removed from V and 3 bases from J, the gap between germline ends came to 9 bases. The germline CDR1 and CDR2 sequences are MGHDK and SYGVNS. In DNA form, the CDR3 reads TGTGCCAGCAGTGAAATTGGAGCAACAGATACGCAGTATTTT. Protein sequence: CASSEIGATDTQYF.

The V call is TRBV2, the J call TRBJ1-4; D might be TRBD1 (5 bases). CDR1 and CDR2 from the germline V gene are SNHLY and FYNNEI. This CDR3 spans 15 amino acids. Trimming cost V 7 bases and J 2 bases, with 14 bases left between them. CDR3 loop: CASKTRGLTNEKLFF. In nucleotides, the CDR3 is TGTGCCAGCAAAACAAGGGGTTTGACTAATGAAAAACTGTTTTTT. The whole variable domain, remainder taken from reference TRBV2 and TRBJ1-4, is EPEVTQTPSHQVTQMGQEVILRCVPISNHLYFYWYRQILGQKVEFLVSFYNNEISEKSEIFDDQFSVERPDGSNFTLKIRSTKLEDSAMYFCASKTRGLTNEKLFFGSGTQLSVL.

The rearrangement joins TRBV3-1 (or the pseudogene TRBV3-2) to TRBJ2-2, with TRBD2 matching 15 bases. The CDR3 covers 16 residues. Germline-derived CDR1 and CDR2 are LGHDT and YNNKEL (reference sequence). With 8 bases clipped from V and 5 bases from J, the junction kept 6 bases outside the gene matches. CDR3 nucleotide sequence: TGTGCCAGCGCATCGGGACTAGCGGGGGGTACCGGGGAGCTGTTTTTT. Its translation is CASASGLAGGTGELFF.

The genes are TRBV30 and TRBJ1-1; weak D call: TRBD1 (6 bases). V lost 2 bases, J lost 8 bases, and 27 bases lay in between. Germline CDR1 and CDR2: GTSNPN and SVGIG (reference sequence). This CDR3 is 17 amino acids long. CDR3 in amino acids: CAWSTIFSGQPRNEAFF. The CDR3 nucleotides read TGTGCCTGGAGTACCATCTTCTCAGGACAGCCCAGGAACGAAGCTTTCTTT. The full variable domain, with the rest looked up from reference TRBV30 and TRBJ1-1, is SQTIHQWPATLVQPVGSPLSLECTVEGTSNPNLYWYRQAAGRGLQLLFYSVGIGQISSEVPQNLSASRPQDRQFILSSKKLLLSDSGFYLCAWSTIFSGQPRNEAFFGQGTRLTVV.

The genes are TRBV30 and TRBJ1-2; 9 positions match TRBD1. The germline V gene has CDR1 GTSNPN and CDR2 SVGIG (reference sequence). The CDR3 is 16 amino acids. V was clipped by 5 bases and J by 8 bases; unmatched bases: 18. In DNA form, the CDR3 reads TGTGCCTGGGGCCCGGACAGGGGACATTCCCAGCAGGGCTACACCTTC. It codes for CAWGPDRGHSQQGYTF.

This clone was recorded only once. The chain recombines TRBV7-8 with TRBJ2-4; TRBD1 is a possible D gene (6 bases). CDR1 and CDR2 from the germline V gene are SGHVS and FQNEAQ. The CDR3 loop spans 13 amino acids. The V end lost 5 bases, the J end lost 5 bases, and 10 bases lay between the germline ends. CDR3 amino acids: CASSRDIQNIQYF. The CDR3 DNA reads TGTGCCAGCAGCCGGGACATACAAAACATTCAGTACTTC.

J is TRBJ2-2 and V is TRBV30; possible D gene TRBD2, 7 bases. Germline V gives CDR1 GTSNPN, CDR2 SVGIG (reference sequence). V lost 1 base, J lost 4 bases, and 22 bases lay in between. The CDR3 has 18 residues. The CDR3 nucleotides read TGTGCCTGGAGTGCATCTTTGGGGGGGGCATCGGGCACCGGGGAGCTGTTTTTT. Translation gives CAWSASLGGASGTGELFF.

A few counts support this clone. The chain has TRBV30 and TRBJ1-4; D is ambiguous. Trimming took off 7 bases at V and 0 bases at J, with 9 bases between the two ends. The CDR3 consists of 13 residues. Germline assignment: CDR1 GTSNPN and CDR2 SVGIG (reference sequence). CDR3 protein: CAFAGSTNEKLFF. CDR3 in DNA: TGTGCCTTCGCCGGGTCAACTAATGAAAAACTGTTTTTT.

The CDR3 DNA follows: TGTGCCAGCAGCCAAGATTGGTCGGGAGGAACTGAAGCTTTCTTT. It codes for CASSQDWSGGTEAFF. J is TRBJ1-1 and V is TRBV3-1 (or the pseudogene TRBV3-2); D gene ambiguous. This CDR3 region has 15 residues. V lost 0 bases to trimming and J lost 5 bases, with 13 bases between them. The germline CDR1 and CDR2 sequences are LGHDT and YNNKEL (reference sequence).

The gene calls are TRBV24-1 and TRBJ1-1; 9 bases agree with TRBD1. The germline V gene has CDR1 KGHDR and CDR2 SFDVKD. This CDR3 comprises 14 residues. Germline trimming cut 0 bases from V and 7 bases from J; bases unmatched to any gene: 2. CDR3 protein: CATSDLTGGHEAFF. In nucleotides, the CDR3 is TGTGCCACCAGTGATTTGACAGGGGGCCATGAAGCTTTCTTT.

The chain couples TRBV30 to TRBJ1-5; possible D gene TRBD1, 6 bases. The CDR3 consists of 17 residues. Germline V lookup: CDR1 GTSNPN, CDR2 SVGIG (reference sequence). Trimming left V 3 bases short and J 4 bases short, with 22 bases between. This chain's CDR3 is CAWSPWGGAGENQPQHF. Here the CDR3 DNA reads TGTGCCTGGAGCCCCTGGGGGGGGGCTGGGGAGAATCAGCCCCAGCATTTT. The full variable domain, in which reference TRBV30 and TRBJ1-5 provide the parts outside the CDR3, is SQTIHQWPATLVQPVGSPLSLECTVEGTSNPNLYWYRQAAGRGLQLLFYSVGIGQISSEVPQNLSASRPQDRQFILSSKKLLLSDSGFYLCAWSPWGGAGENQPQHFGDGTRLSIL.

The chain has TRBV9 and TRBJ2-1, with 13 bases fitting TRBD2. The V gene's germline CDR1 is SGDLS and CDR2 YYNGEE. This CDR3 spans 15 amino acids. The junction had 7 bases not matched to a gene; V was cut back by 3 bases and J by 10 bases. CDR3 in amino acids: CASSALPGLAGEQFF. The CDR3 DNA reads TGTGCCAGCAGCGCCCTGCCGGGACTAGCGGGGGAGCAGTTCTTC.

The CDR3 region is CASSPAGVTYNSPLHF. In nucleotides, the CDR3 is TGTGCCAGCAGTCCGGCAGGGGTCACCTATAATTCACCCCTCCACTTT. This chain links TRBV28 with TRBJ1-6, with D perhaps TRBD1 (6 bases). CDR1 and CDR2 (germline): MDHEN, SYDVKM. The CDR3 runs 16 residues. V was cut by 5 bases and J by 2 bases, with 13 bases left in between.

On this clone itself: A much larger clone sits a single nucleotide away, making a read error possible. The rearrangement joins TRBV6-4 to TRBJ2-3, with TRBD1 matching 7 bases. The CDR3 runs 14 residues. J lost 0 bases, V lost 5 bases, and 2 bases had no gene match. Germline V lookup: CDR1 MRHNA, CDR2 SNTAGT. CDR3: CASSPGQSTDTQYF. The CDR3 DNA follows: TGTGCCAGCAGTCCGGGACAGAGCACAGATACGCAGTATTTT.

V is TRBV5-1 and J is TRBJ1-6, with 7 positions matching TRBD1. CDR3 length equals 14 residues. V lost 6 bases and J lost 5; bases outside the gene matches: 5. The germline V gene has CDR1 SGHRS and CDR2 YFSETQ. In nucleotides, the CDR3 is TGCGCCAGCACCACTGGGACAGATAATTCACCCCTCCACTTT. Its protein is CASTTGTDNSPLHF.

V gene TRBV18 combines with J gene TRBJ1-1; tentatively, D is TRBD1 (5 bases). Germline V gene sequence: CDR1 KGHSH, CDR2 LQKENI. The CDR3 extends over 15 amino acids. V was pared by 5 bases and J by 1 base, with 14 bases between. CDR3 loop: CASSVRQSRNTEAFF. CDR3 nucleotides: TGTGCCAGCTCAGTAAGACAGTCCAGGAACACTGAAGCTTTCTTT.

The chain is built from TRBV6-5 and TRBJ1-2, with D possibly being TRBD1 (5 bases). Germline loops: CDR1 MNHEY, CDR2 SVGAGI. The CDR3 contains 15 residues. The V end lost 6 bases, the J end lost 2 bases, and 16 bases lay between the germline ends. CDR3 sequence (DNA): TGTGCCAGCAGCAGGAATCTCCCAGGGAACTATGGCTACACCTTC. This gives the protein CASSRNLPGNYGYTF.

V usage is TRBV6-5 and J usage is TRBJ1-4; TRBD1 matches at 9 bases. V was pared by 9 bases and J by 4 bases, with 9 bases of the junction left unmatched. CDR1 MNHEY and CDR2 SVGAGI come from the germline V gene. The CDR3 is 15 amino acids. CDR3 bases: TGTGCCAGTAGGACAGGGGAGAGGAGTAATGAAAAACTGTTTTTT. Translation: CASRTGERSNEKLFF.

The chain has TRBV18 and TRBJ2-2; D call uncertain. V lost 5 bases to trimming and J lost 5 bases, with 3 bases between them. Germline CDR1 and CDR2: KGHSH and LQKENI. There are 11 residues in the CDR3. In DNA, the CDR3 is TGTGCCAGCTCAATAACCGGGGAGCTGTTTTTT. The encoded protein is CASSITGELFF.

This rearrangement joins TRBV19 to TRBJ2-7; 14 bases are a match to TRBD2. The V segment lost 10 bases and the J segment 4 bases; nucleotides outside the gene matches: 24. CDR1 and CDR2 (germline): LNHDA, SQIVND (reference sequence). CDR3 size: 20 residues. The CDR3: CATRRGTSGSVFQFGYEQYF. The CDR3 nucleotides are TGTGCCACCCGACGGGGGACTAGCGGGAGTGTGTTCCAATTTGGGTACGAGCAGTACTTC.